This entry is about one T cell receptor beta chain. TCRdb's table, derived via immunoSEQ multiplex PCR, lists solely in-frame clones and lacks some. The profile shows some 200,000 clones, around nine tenths of them singletons. The data belong to a study of cytomegalovirus exposure and HLA in healthy donors. Germline V gene sequence: CDR1 SGHAT, CDR2 FQNNGV. V shed 0 bases and J shed 7 bases, with 22 bases lying between them. The CDR3 runs 18 residues. The receptor's source is a woman younger than 30 in good health and CMV-seronegative. This chain joins TRBV11-2 and TRBJ2-1; perhaps TRBD2 as D (6 bases). The sequenced sample consisted of PBMCs. CDR3 nucleotides: TGTGCCAGCAGCTTAGAAGGAGGGCCGCCTTTCGCTGTGAATGAGCAGTTCTTC. Translating gives CASSLEGGPPFAVNEQFF.